This TCR beta chain was retrieved from a study of blood T cell repertoires in COVID-19. This clone was recorded only once. The table came from immunoSEQ multiplex PCR; TCRdb's copy has only in-frame clones and leaves some out. In the table there are 250,000 or so clones, around 89% of which are singletons. V lost 2 bases, J lost 6 bases, and 10 bases stayed unmatched. CDR1 MNHEY and CDR2 SMNVEV come from the germline V gene (reference sequence). This CDR3 comprises 15 residues. This TCR was recovered from a man in his fifties who had been exposed to COVID-19. The V and J genes are TRBV27 and TRBJ2-7; TRBD1 matches at 7 bases. Sequenced sample: PBMCs or T cells enriched from blood (not recorded which). The chain's CDR3 is CASSLATGQRREQYF. CDR3 coding DNA: TGTGCCAGCAGTTTAGCAACGGGACAGCGGCGCGAGCAGTACTTC.